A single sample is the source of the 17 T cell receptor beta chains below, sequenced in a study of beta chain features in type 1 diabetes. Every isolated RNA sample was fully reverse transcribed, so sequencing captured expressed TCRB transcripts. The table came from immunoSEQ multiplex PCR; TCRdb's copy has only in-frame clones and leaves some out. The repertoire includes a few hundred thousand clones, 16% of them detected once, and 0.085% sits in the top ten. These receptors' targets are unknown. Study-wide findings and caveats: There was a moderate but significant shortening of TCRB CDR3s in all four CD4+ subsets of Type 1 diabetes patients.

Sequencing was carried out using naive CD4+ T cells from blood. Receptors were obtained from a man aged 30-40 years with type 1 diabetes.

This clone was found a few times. The CDR3 protein is CASSQIAGELFF. In DNA form, the CDR3 reads TGCGCCAGCAGCCAGATAGCCGGGGAGCTGTTTTTT. This chain links TRBV4-3 with TRBJ2-2; no reliable D call. The CDR3 consists of 12 residues. V lost 3 bases and J lost 6, with 5 bases in between. Germline V gene sequence: CDR1 LGHNA, CDR2 YSLEER.

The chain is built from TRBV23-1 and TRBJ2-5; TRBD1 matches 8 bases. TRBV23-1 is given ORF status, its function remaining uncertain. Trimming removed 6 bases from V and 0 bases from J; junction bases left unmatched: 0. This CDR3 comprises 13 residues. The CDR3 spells CASRTGDQETQYF. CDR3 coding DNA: TGCGCCAGCAGGACAGGGGACCAAGAGACCCAGTACTTC.

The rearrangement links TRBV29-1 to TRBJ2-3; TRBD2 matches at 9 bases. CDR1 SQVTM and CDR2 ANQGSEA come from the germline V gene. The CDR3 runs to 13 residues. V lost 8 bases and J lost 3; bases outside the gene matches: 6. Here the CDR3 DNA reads TGCAGCTCAACGACTAGCGGTACAGATACGCAGTATTTT. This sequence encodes CSSTTSGTDTQYF.

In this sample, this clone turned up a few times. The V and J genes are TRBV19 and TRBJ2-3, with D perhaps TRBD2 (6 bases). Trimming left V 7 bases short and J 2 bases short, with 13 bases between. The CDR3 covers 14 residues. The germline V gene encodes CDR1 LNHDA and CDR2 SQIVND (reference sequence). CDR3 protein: CASKASEPTDTQYF. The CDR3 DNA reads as TGTGCCAGTAAGGCTAGCGAACCCACAGATACGCAGTATTTT.

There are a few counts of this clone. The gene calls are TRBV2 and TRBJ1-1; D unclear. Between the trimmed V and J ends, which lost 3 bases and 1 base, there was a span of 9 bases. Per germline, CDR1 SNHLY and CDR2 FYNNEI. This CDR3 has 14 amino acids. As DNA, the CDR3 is TGTGCCAGCAGTGAGTGGCAGAAGAACACTGAAGCTTTCTTT. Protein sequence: CASSEWQKNTEAFF.

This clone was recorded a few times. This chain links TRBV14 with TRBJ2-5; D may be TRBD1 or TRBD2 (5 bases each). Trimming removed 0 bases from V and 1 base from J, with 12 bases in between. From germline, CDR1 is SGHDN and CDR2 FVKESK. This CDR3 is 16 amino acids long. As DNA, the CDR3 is TGTGCCAGCAGCCAAGATCTCGGGACCGCCCAAGAGACCCAGTACTTC. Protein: CASSQDLGTAQETQYF.

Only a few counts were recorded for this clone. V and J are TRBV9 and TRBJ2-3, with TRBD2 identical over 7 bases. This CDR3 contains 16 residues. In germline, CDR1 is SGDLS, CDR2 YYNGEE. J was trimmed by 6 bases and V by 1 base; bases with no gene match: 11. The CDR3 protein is CASSVMLAVSSDTQYF. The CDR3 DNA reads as TGTGCCAGCAGCGTAATGCTAGCGGTCTCCTCGGATACGCAGTATTTT. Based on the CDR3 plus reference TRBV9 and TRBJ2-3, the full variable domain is DSGVTQTPKHLITATGQRVTLRCSPRSGDLSVYWYQQSLDQGLQFLIQYYNGEERAKGNILERFSAQQFPDLHSELNLSSLELGDSALYFCASSVMLAVSSDTQYFGPGTRLTVL.

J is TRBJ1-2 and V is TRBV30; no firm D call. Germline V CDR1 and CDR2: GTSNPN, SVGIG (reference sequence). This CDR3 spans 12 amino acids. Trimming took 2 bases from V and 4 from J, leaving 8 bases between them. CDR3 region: CAWSLEPYGYTF. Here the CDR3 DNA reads TGTGCCTGGAGTCTGGAGCCCTATGGCTACACCTTC.

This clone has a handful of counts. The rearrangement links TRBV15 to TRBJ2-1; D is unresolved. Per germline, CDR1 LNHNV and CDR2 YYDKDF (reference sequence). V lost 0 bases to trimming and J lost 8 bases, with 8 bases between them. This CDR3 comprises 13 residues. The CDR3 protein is CATSRDLGYEQFF. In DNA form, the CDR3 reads TGTGCCACCAGCAGAGATCTGGGTTATGAGCAGTTCTTC.

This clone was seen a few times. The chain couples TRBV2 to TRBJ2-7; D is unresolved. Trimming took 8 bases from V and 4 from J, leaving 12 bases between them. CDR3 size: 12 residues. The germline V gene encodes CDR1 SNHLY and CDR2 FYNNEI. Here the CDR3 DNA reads TGTGCCAGCGGCCCATTGGTATACGAGCAGTACTTC. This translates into CASGPLVYEQYF.

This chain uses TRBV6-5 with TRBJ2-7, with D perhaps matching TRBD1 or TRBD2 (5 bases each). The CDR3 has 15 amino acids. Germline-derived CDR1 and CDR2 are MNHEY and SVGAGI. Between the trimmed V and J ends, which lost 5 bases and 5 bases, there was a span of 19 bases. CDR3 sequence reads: CASSRPQPGADEQYF. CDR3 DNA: TGTGCCAGCAGTCGACCCCAACCCGGGGCTGACGAGCAGTACTTC.

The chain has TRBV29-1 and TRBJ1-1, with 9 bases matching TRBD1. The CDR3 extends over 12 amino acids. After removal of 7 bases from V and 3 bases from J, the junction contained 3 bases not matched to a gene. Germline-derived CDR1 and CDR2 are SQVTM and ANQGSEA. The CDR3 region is CSARQGDTEAFF. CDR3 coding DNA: TGCAGCGCGCGACAGGGGGACACTGAAGCTTTCTTT.

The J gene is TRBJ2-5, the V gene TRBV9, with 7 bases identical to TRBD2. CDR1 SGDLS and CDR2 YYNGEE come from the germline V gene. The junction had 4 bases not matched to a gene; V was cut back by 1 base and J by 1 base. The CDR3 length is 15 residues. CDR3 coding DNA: TGTGCCAGCAGCGTATCGGGAGGCAGCCAAGAGACCCAGTACTTC. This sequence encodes CASSVSGGSQETQYF.

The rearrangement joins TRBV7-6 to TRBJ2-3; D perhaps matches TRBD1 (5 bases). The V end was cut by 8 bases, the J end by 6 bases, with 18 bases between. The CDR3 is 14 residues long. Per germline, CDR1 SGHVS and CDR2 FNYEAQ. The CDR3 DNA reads TGTGCCAGCTCCCCCGTTGGGGCCGCGGATACGCAGTATTTT. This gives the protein CASSPVGAADTQYF.

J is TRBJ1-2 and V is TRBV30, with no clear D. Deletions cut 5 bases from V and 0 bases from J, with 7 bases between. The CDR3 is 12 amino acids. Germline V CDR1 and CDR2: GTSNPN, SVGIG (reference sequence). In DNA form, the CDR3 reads TGTGCCTGGGGGAGGGCTAACTATGGCTACACCTTC. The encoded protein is CAWGRANYGYTF.

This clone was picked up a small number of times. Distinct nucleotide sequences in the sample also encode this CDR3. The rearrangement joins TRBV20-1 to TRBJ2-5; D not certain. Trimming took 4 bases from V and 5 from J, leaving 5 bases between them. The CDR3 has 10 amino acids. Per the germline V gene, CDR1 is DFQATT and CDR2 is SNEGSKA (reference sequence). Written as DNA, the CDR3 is TGCAGTGCTAAAGAGGAGACCCAGTACTTC. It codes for CSAKEETQYF.

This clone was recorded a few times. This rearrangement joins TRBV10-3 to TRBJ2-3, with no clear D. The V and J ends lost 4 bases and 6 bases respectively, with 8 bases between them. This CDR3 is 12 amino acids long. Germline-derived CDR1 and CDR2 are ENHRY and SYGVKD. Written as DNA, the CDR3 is TGTGCCATCAGTGGGATAACCGATACGCAGTATTTT. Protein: CAISGITDTQYF.